This TCR beta chain was retrieved from a study of CD4 T cells in relation to SARS-CoV-2 and coronaviruses. Looking at the study overall: ViraFEST: roughly ten-day antigen culture of PBMCs, then TCR beta CDR3 sequencing. The negative reference was HIV-1 Nef peptide pool or peptide-free culture.

Overall study results and limits: No donor gave both pre-pandemic and post-infection samples.

CDR3 length: 14 residues. Trimming removed 6 bases at V and 3 bases at J, with 12 bases between. From germline, CDR1 is LNHDA and CDR2 SQIVND (reference sequence). The unexposed donors gave CD4+ T cells in about 2011-2018, prior to COVID-19. The cells were cultured for around ten days before CD4+ T cells were isolated. PBMCs were plated at two million per well in IL-2-containing medium. As for this clone: Its antigen is not identified.

Measured with immunoSEQ multiplex PCR; TCRdb has only the in-frame clones, and not every one. In the table there are 20,000 to 25,000 clones, less than 70% of which are singletons. The receptor comes from a human donor in good health. Sequencing was done on a sample of CD4+ T cells from PBMCs, cultured in vitro. The J gene is TRBJ1-5, the V gene TRBV19; TRBD1 is a possible D gene (5 bases). The CDR3 region is CASSVEGLNQPQHF. The CDR3 DNA follows: TGTGCCAGTAGCGTCGAGGGGCTCAATCAGCCCCAGCATTTT. The entire variable domain, with the rest obtained from reference TRBV19 and TRBJ1-5, is as follows: DGGITQSPKYLFRKEGQNVTLSCEQNLNHDAMYWYRQDPGQGLRLIYYSQIVNDFQKGDIAEGYSVSREKKESFPLTVTSAQKNPTAFYLCASSVEGLNQPQHFGDGTRLSIL.